A selection of T cell receptor beta chains follows, all from one sample in a study of blood T cell repertoires in COVID-19. TCRdb keeps only in-frame clones here, not all; method: immunoSEQ multiplex PCR. Altogether fewer than 400,000 clones are present, over 70% being singletons, with the ten largest covering around 3%. The sample taken for sequencing was peripheral blood. Receptor source: a man aged 30-40 years with active or convalescent COVID-19. Each CDR3 is given with its conserved first and last residue. The order of the fields is V gene, clone size, J gene, D gene, CDR3 protein, CDR3 DNA. The D gene is left open where the match is weak. Not all rows give a size; the values are once, few, many and, for expanded clones, a class.

V gene: TRBV4-2
clone size: -
J gene: TRBJ2-7
D gene: -
CDR3 protein: CASSQDHQWLDEQYF
CDR3 DNA: TGTGCCAGCAGCCAAGATCACCAGTGGCTGGACGAGCAGTACTTC

V gene: TRBV18
clone size: -
J gene: TRBJ2-3
D gene: -
CDR3 protein: CASSPPGSLADTQYF
CDR3 DNA: TGTGCCAGCTCACCACCGGGCTCTTTGGCAGATACGCAGTATTTT

V gene: TRBV6-5
clone size: -
J gene: TRBJ2-7
D gene: TRBD1
CDR3 protein: CASSYSTGQYEQYF
CDR3 DNA: TGTGCCAGCAGTTACTCGACAGGGCAGTACGAGCAGTACTTC

V gene: TRBV20-1
clone size: -
J gene: TRBJ1-1
D gene: -
CDR3 protein: CSASDNRGNTEAFF
CDR3 DNA: TGCAGTGCTAGTGACAACCGGGGAAACACTGAAGCTTTCTTT

V gene: TRBV28
clone size: few
J gene: TRBJ1-1
D gene: -
CDR3 protein: CASSLVLTEAFF
CDR3 DNA: TGTGCCAGCAGCCTGGTACTCACTGAAGCTTTCTTT

V gene: TRBV7-3
clone size: -
J gene: TRBJ1-2
D gene: TRBD1
CDR3 protein: CASSPRSGTAYGYTF
CDR3 DNA: TGTGCCAGCAGCCCTCGTTCCGGGACAGCGTATGGCTACACCTTC

V gene: TRBV30
clone size: -
J gene: TRBJ1-5
D gene: -
CDR3 protein: CAWTPGGGPVGNQPQHF
CDR3 DNA: TGTGCCTGGACCCCGGGGGGGGGCCCAGTAGGCAATCAGCCCCAGCATTTT

V gene: TRBV7-2
clone size: -
J gene: TRBJ2-1
D gene: -
CDR3 protein: CASSLVGGTEQFF
CDR3 DNA: TGTGCCAGCAGCTTAGTGGGCGGGACGGAGCAGTTCTTC

V gene: TRBV5-1
clone size: -
J gene: TRBJ2-5
D gene: TRBD2
CDR3 protein: CASSRGLAEETQYF
CDR3 DNA: TGCGCCAGCAGCAGAGGACTAGCGGAAGAGACCCAGTACTTC

V gene: TRBV18
clone size: -
J gene: TRBJ2-7
D gene: TRBD1
CDR3 protein: CASSPTPGQVSSYEQYF
CDR3 DNA: TGTGCCAGCTCACCGACCCCGGGACAGGTCTCGTCCTACGAGCAGTACTTC

V gene: TRBV28
clone size: -
J gene: TRBJ1-1
D gene: -
CDR3 protein: CASIKSGVGTEAFF
CDR3 DNA: TGTGCCAGCATCAAATCGGGGGTAGGGACTGAAGCTTTCTTT

V gene: TRBV28
clone size: -
J gene: TRBJ2-1
D gene: TRBD1
CDR3 protein: CASSSLDRGFDEQFF
CDR3 DNA: TGTGCCAGCAGTTCCTTGGACAGGGGCTTCGATGAGCAGTTCTTC

V gene: TRBV5-6
clone size: -
J gene: TRBJ1-1
D gene: -
CDR3 protein: CASSLERGSNTEAFF
CDR3 DNA: TGTGCCAGCAGCTTGGAAAGAGGCTCGAACACTGAAGCTTTCTTT

V gene: TRBV12-5
clone size: -
J gene: TRBJ2-1
D gene: TRBD1
CDR3 protein: CASGSGQGADNEQFF
CDR3 DNA: TGTGCTAGTGGTTCCGGACAGGGGGCCGACAATGAGCAGTTCTTC

V gene: TRBV28
clone size: -
J gene: TRBJ1-2
D gene: -
CDR3 protein: CASSFAVVRGYTF
CDR3 DNA: TGTGCCAGCAGTTTTGCGGTGGTGCGGGGCTACACCTTC

V gene: TRBV4-1
clone size: -
J gene: TRBJ1-4
D gene: TRBD1
CDR3 protein: CASRQVPSGQGGEKLFF
CDR3 DNA: TGCGCCAGCAGACAGGTTCCTTCCGGACAGGGGGGGGAAAAACTGTTTTTT

V gene: TRBV2
clone size: -
J gene: TRBJ1-4
D gene: TRBD1
CDR3 protein: CASLRDLSDRDEKLFF
CDR3 DNA: TGTGCCAGCCTACGTGACCTTTCGGACAGGGATGAAAAACTGTTTTTT

V gene: TRBV30
clone size: -
J gene: TRBJ1-6
D gene: -
CDR3 protein: CAWSPGGSANSPLHF
CDR3 DNA: TGTGCCTGGAGTCCCGGAGGGTCAGCTAATTCACCCCTCCACTTT